This T cell receptor beta chain derives from a study of cytomegalovirus exposure and HLA in healthy donors. The CDR3 contains 15 residues. The V segment lost 2 bases and the J segment 6 bases; nucleotides outside the gene matches: 11. Germline loops: CDR1 GTSNPN, CDR2 SVGIG (reference sequence). Vbeta (60) and Jbeta (13) primers were used in the PCR. TCRdb keeps only in-frame clones here, not all; method: immunoSEQ multiplex PCR. Here the sample spans about 35,000 clones, 75% to 85% being singletons. The chain couples TRBV30 to TRBJ2-7, with TRBD2 matching over 9 bases. Sequenced sample: PBMCs. The source of this sequence is a male donor in good health and CMV-seronegative. The CDR3 sequence: CAWSPLSGRPAEQYF. The CDR3 DNA reads as TGTGCCTGGAGTCCCCTAAGCGGGAGGCCGGCCGAGCAGTACTTC.